One sample yielded the 14 T cell receptor beta chains listed below, sequenced in a study of T cells after yellow fever vaccination (dated by TCRdb to 2018 to 2020). The method was 5' RACE. Sequencer: Illumina NovaSeq 6000. TCRdb trimmed the raw reads at Q25, called clones with MiXCR and kept productive beta chains. Records with the same CDR3 protein are collapsed into one entry carrying the most frequent genes and DNA. This sample gives over 300,000 distinct CDR3 sequences in total; less than 4.5% of them show up just once. The top ten hold 20% to 30% of the sample. This sample's treatment or condition label indicates: live attenuated yellow fever vaccine strain. The material was PBMCs, obtained on the day of the yellow fever booster vaccination. The receptor set was obtained from a man between 18 and 35 years old who received the YFV17D yellow fever vaccine.

This clonotype was detected many times. The chain carries TRBV5-6 and TRBJ2-1; tentative D call: TRBD1 (6 bases). Germline V gene data show CDR1 as SGHDT and CDR2 as YYEEEE. Trimming stripped 2 bases from V and 7 bases from J, with 10 bases between. The CDR3 runs to 13 residues. The CDR3 spells CASSFSRGNEQFF. CDR3 coding DNA: TGTGCCAGCAGCTTTTCCAGGGGAAATGAGCAGTTCTTC.

This clonotype was seen more than once but under ten times. This sequence joins TRBV7-2 and TRBJ1-2, with a weak D call TRBD1 (6 bases). V was pared by 8 bases and J by 8 bases, with 12 bases between. Per the germline V gene, CDR1 is SGHTA and CDR2 is FQGNSA. This CDR3 is 11 amino acids long. CDR3 loop: CASPGVGGYTF. DNA of the CDR3: TGTGCCAGCCCAGGGGTGGGGGGCTACACCTTC.

This clonotype has more than one count but fewer than ten. The chain joins TRBV19 to TRBJ1-1; no definite D call. Looked up from germline, CDR1 is LNHDA and CDR2 is SQIVND (reference sequence). The CDR3 consists of 14 residues. The V end was cut by 5 bases, the J end by 1 base, with 11 bases between. The CDR3 nucleotides read TGTGCCAGTAGTTTCAGGCTGGGGAACACTGAAGCTTTCTTT. Translating gives CASSFRLGNTEAFF.

The chain links TRBV28 to TRBJ2-2, with a weak D call TRBD2 (5 bases). The germline V gene encodes CDR1 MDHEN and CDR2 SYDVKM. The CDR3 is 13 amino acids. V lost 5 bases and J 7 bases, leaving 11 bases between the germline ends. The CDR3 nucleotides are TGTGCCAGCAGTCCACCGGGGAGCGGGGAGCTGTTTTTT. Translated, it gives CASSPPGSGELFF.

This clonotype has a count of ten or more. The chain is built from TRBV3-1 and TRBJ2-7; weak D call: TRBD1 (6 bases). The ends were cut back, 0 bases at V and 2 bases at J, with 11 bases in the middle. This CDR3 is built from 15 residues. CDR1 LGHDT and CDR2 YNNKEL come from the germline V gene (reference sequence). The CDR3 DNA sequence: TGTGCCAGCAGCCAAGATTTGGGGGCCACCTACGAGCAGTACGTC. The encoded protein is CASSQDLGATYEQYV.

This clonotype was seen ten or more times. The J gene is TRBJ2-3, the V gene TRBV29-1, with D tentatively TRBD2 (7 bases). The germline V and J ends were trimmed by 0 bases and 1 base, with 11 bases remaining between them. CDR1 and CDR2 from the germline V gene are SQVTM and ANQGSEA. CDR3 length equals 15 residues. The CDR3 here is CSVEEPGGGTDTQYF. In nucleotides, the CDR3 is TGCAGCGTTGAAGAACCGGGGGGCGGCACAGATACGCAGTATTTT.

This clonotype appeared many times. The chain uses TRBV11-2 and TRBJ2-7; D may be TRBD1 (5 bases). Germline V CDR1 and CDR2: SGHAT, FQNNGV. Trimming shortened V by 5 bases and J by 2 bases, and 7 bases separated the two germline ends. The CDR3 contains 12 residues. The CDR3 is CASSRQPYEQYV. Here the CDR3 DNA reads TGTGCCAGCAGCAGACAGCCCTACGAGCAGTACGTC.

This clonotype came up many times. The chain links TRBV4-1 to TRBJ2-5, with TRBD2 identical over 9 bases. CDR3 size: 16 residues. Germline V CDR1 and CDR2: MGHRA, YSYEKL. V lost 0 bases to trimming and J lost 0 bases; unmatched junction nucleotides: 2. The CDR3 region is CASSQDPSGDQETQYF. CDR3 nucleotide sequence: TGCGCCAGCAGCCAAGATCCTAGCGGGGACCAAGAGACCCAGTACTTC.

This clonotype occurred many times. The chain is built from TRBV12-3 or TRBV12-4 and TRBJ2-2; D possibly corresponds to TRBD2 (6 bases). V was shortened by 3 bases and J by 2 bases, with 10 bases between the two germline ends. This CDR3 spans 15 amino acids. The CDR3 nucleotides are TGTGCCAGCAGTTTCGGCGGGGTTAACACCGGGGAGCTGTTTTTT. It codes for CASSFGGVNTGELFF.

There are many counts of this clonotype. The CDR3 reads CASSSPGSYNEQFF. DNA for the CDR3: TGTGCCAGCAGCTCCCCGGGCTCCTACAATGAGCAGTTCTTC. The chain employs TRBV7-2 and TRBJ2-1; the D is unclear. Trimming cost V 4 bases and J 0 bases, with 7 bases left between them. The CDR3 length is 14 residues. The germline V gene encodes CDR1 SGHTA and CDR2 FQGNSA. The variable domain in full, completed from reference TRBV7-2 and TRBJ2-1, reads GAGVSQSPSNKVTEKGKDVELRCDPISGHTALYWYRQSLGQGLEFLIYFQGNSAPDKSGLPSDRFSAERTGGSVSTLTIQRTQQEDSAVYLCASSSPGSYNEQFFGPGTRLTVL.

This clonotype was recorded at least ten times. The J gene is TRBJ1-4, the V gene TRBV4-2, with 8 nucleotides matching TRBD1. The J segment lost 8 bases and the V segment lost 2 bases, leaving 13 bases of the junction unmatched. Per germline, CDR1 LGHNA and CDR2 YNFKEQ. CDR3 length: 17 amino acids. The chain's CDR3 is CASSQSSGGTVREKLFF. For the CDR3, the DNA is TGTGCCAGCAGCCAATCTTCAGGGGGCACGGTTCGGGAAAAACTGTTTTTT.

This clonotype has ten or more counts. This sequence joins TRBV6-5 and TRBJ1-2, with D tentatively TRBD1 (6 bases). The CDR3 extends over 17 amino acids. The germline V gene has CDR1 MNHEY and CDR2 SVGAGI. Trimming shortened V by 2 bases and J by 1 base, and 17 bases separated the two germline ends. The CDR3 bases are TGTGCCAGCAGTTACAAAGTCGCAGGGGCAATTAACTATGGCTACACCTTC. It yields the protein CASSYKVAGAINYGYTF.

This clonotype has at least ten counts. The CDR3 reads CASSLSLAGSDTQYF. As DNA, the CDR3 is TGCGCCAGCAGCTTGAGCCTAGCGGGCTCCGATACGCAGTATTTT. V and J are TRBV5-1 and TRBJ2-3; TRBD2 agrees at 8 bases. This CDR3 region has 15 residues. Germline-derived CDR1 and CDR2 are SGHRS and YFSETQ. Trimming at V came to 1 base and at J to 6 bases, leaving 7 bases not matched to a gene.

The chain recombines TRBV5-1 with TRBJ2-5, with TRBD1 identical over 9 bases. With 7 bases clipped from V and 5 bases from J, the junction kept 12 bases outside the gene matches. This CDR3 region has 15 residues. Germline assignment: CDR1 SGHRS and CDR2 YFSETQ. The CDR3 loop reads CASAHRDRATETQYF. The CDR3 coding sequence is TGCGCCAGCGCCCACCGGGACAGGGCAACGGAGACCCAGTACTTC.